Detailed here is one T cell receptor beta chain. Its target is not known. At the DNA level, this CDR3 is encoded by other sequences in the same sample as well. The sample originates from a study of coeliac disease. Across the whole study: Without high-resolution HLA typing, biased TRBV7-2 usage was examined as a proof of principle. Study results and limitations: Lower clonality than controls marked TRB and TRG repertoires from active celiac intraepithelial and lamina propria samples.

There are 12 residues in the CDR3. Germline CDR1 MDHEN, CDR2 SYDVKM. Trimming left V 6 bases short and J 2 bases short, with 7 bases between. Sequenced by immunoSEQ multiplex PCR; TCRdb stores in-frame clones only, minus some. Here the sample spans 6,000 or so clones, 55% to 75% being singletons. The gene calls are TRBV28 and TRBJ1-2; possible D gene TRBD1, 5 bases. The material sequenced was lymphocytes from the gut lamina propria. This receptor was taken from a man between 65 and 79 years old with active celiac disease. CDR3 residues: CASSRQNYGYTF. The CDR3 DNA follows: TGTGCCAGCAGCCGACAGAACTATGGCTACACCTTC.